Following are 3 T cell receptor beta chains from one sample sequenced in a study of T cells after yellow fever vaccination. TCRdb recomputed calls from the 5' RACE reads with MiXCR, one row per CDR3 protein. The sample includes about 370,000 distinct CDR3 sequences, approximately 10% seen only once; the top ten take less than 20%. The sequences come from PBMCs, collected on the day of the first yellow fever vaccination. These receptor sequences come from a man in his late teens or twenties who received the YFV17D yellow fever vaccine.

This clonotype was detected only a few times. This sequence joins TRBV10-3 and TRBJ1-5, with 7 bases matching TRBD1. The V segment lost 0 bases and the J segment 7 bases; nucleotides outside the gene matches: 3. Looked up from germline, CDR1 is ENHRY and CDR2 is SYGVKD. CDR3 length equals 14 residues. The CDR3 DNA reads TGTGCCATCAGTGAGTCTTCGGGACAGCAGCCCCAGCATTTT. Its protein product is CAISESSGQQPQHF.

This chain connects TRBV6-5 to TRBJ1-5; D possibly corresponds to TRBD1 (6 bases). CDR1 is MNHEY and CDR2 is SVGAGI in the germline V gene. V lost 6 bases and J lost 5, with 8 bases in between. This CDR3 has 12 residues. The CDR3 here is CASRGGDQPQHF. In nucleotides, the CDR3 is TGTGCCAGCAGGGGGGGCGATCAGCCCCAGCATTTT.

This clonotype was observed a few times. The junction departs from germline at one end; a sequencing error may be responsible. This sequence joins TRBV7-7 and TRBJ2-2, with a possible D match to TRBD1 (6 bases). This CDR3 comprises 15 residues. From germline, CDR1 is SSHAT and CDR2 FNYEAQ (reference sequence). The CDR3 loop is CASSLDQGRSGELFF. In DNA form, the CDR3 reads TGTGCTAGCAGCTTAGATCAGGGGAGATCCGGGGAGCTGTTTTTT.